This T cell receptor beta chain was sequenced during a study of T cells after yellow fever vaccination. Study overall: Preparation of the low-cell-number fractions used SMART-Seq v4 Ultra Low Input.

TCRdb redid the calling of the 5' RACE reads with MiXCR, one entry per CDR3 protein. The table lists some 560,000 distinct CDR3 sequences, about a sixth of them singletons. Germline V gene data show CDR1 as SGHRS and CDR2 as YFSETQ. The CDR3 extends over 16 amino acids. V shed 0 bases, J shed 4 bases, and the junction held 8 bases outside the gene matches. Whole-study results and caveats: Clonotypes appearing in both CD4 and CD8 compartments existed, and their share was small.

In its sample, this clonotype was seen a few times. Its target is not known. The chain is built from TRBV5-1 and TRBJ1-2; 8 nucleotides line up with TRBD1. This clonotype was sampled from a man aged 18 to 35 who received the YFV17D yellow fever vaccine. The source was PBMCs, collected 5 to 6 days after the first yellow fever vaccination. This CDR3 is CASSLASVGQAYGYTF. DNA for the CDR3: TGCGCCAGCAGCTTGGCCTCAGTGGGACAGGCCTATGGCTACACCTTC. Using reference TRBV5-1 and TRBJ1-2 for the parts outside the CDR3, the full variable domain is KAGVTQTPRYLIKTRGQQVTLSCSPISGHRSVSWYQQTPGQGLQFLFEYFSETQRNKGNFPGRFSGRQFSNSRSEMNVSTLELGDSALYLCASSLASVGQAYGYTFGSGTRLTVV.